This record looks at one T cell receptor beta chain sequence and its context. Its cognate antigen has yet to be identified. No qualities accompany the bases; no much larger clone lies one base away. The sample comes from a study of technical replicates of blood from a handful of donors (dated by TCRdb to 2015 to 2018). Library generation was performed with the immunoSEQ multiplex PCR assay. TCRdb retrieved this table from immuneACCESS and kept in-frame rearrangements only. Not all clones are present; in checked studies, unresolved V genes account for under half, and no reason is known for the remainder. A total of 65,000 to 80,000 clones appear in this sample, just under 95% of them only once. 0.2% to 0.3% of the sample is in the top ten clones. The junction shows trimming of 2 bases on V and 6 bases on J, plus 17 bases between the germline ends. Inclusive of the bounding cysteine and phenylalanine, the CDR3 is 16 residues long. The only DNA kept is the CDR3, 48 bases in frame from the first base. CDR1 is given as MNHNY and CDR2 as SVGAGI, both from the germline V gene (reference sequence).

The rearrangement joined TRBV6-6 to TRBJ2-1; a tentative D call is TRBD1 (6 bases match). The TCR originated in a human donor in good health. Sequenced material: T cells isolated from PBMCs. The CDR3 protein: CASSYVRGARGNEQFF. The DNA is TGTGCCAGCAGTTACGTCAGGGGAGCTCGGGGCAATGAGCAGTTCTTC.